The clone carrying this TCR beta chain was detected a few times. Its specificity is unknown. The whole isolated RNA underwent reverse transcription, so sequencing captured expressed TCRB transcripts. Profiling relied on immunoSEQ multiplex PCR, and the TCRdb table lists in-frame clones only, not all of them. Of 100,000 to 150,000 clones detected, around 10% appear once; the ten largest clones hold 0.75%. These data originate in a study of beta chain features in type 1 diabetes. Study-level findings and limits: Shorter TCRB CDR3s, moderately but significantly so, marked every one of the four CD4+ subsets in Type 1 diabetes patients. Amplification by PCR could prefer shorter templates, with the same effect in patients and controls. Fewer insertions but more deletions were seen at VDJ junctions in type 1 diabetes patients.

Sorting with CD45RO/CCR7/CD25/CD127/CD95/CD27 yielded naive, central memory, regulatory and stem-like memory CD4+ cells. With 5 bases clipped from V and 8 bases from J, the junction kept 6 bases outside the gene matches. This CDR3 spans 14 amino acids. Germline V CDR1 and CDR2: SGHVS, FNYEAQ. The rearrangement uses TRBV7-6 and TRBJ2-1; TRBD2 aligns across 10 bases. The sample comprised central memory CD4+ T cells from blood. The clonotype was recovered from a young man with type 1 diabetes. The CDR3 nucleotides are TGTGCCAGCAGCCCCGAAGCGGGGGGGCATGAGCAGTTCTTC. Translation gives CASSPEAGGHEQFF.